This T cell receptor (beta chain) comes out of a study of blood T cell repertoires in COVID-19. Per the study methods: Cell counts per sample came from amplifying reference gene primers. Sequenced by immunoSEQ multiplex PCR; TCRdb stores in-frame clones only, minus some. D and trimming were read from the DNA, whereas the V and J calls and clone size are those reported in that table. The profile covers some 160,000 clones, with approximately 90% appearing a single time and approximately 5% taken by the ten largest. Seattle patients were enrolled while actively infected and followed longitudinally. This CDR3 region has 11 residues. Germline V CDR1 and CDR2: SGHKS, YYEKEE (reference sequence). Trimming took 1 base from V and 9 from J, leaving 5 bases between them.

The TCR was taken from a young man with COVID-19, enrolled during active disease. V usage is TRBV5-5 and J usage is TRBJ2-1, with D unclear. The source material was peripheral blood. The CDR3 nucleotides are TGTGCCAGCAGCTTGAATAGTGAGCAGTTCTTC. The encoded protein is CASSLNSEQFF.